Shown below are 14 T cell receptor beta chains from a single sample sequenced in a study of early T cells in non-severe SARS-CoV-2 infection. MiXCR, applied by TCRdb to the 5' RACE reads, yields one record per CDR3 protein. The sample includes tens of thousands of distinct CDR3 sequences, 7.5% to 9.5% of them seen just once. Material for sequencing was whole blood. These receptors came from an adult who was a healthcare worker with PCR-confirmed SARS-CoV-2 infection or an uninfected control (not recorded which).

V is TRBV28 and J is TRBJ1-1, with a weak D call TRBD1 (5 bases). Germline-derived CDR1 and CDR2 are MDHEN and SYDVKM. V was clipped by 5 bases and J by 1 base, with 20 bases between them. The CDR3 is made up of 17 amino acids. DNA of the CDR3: TGTGCCAGCAGTATCGCTCGCCCCTGGGGGGAGAACACTGAAGCTTTCTTT. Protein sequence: CASSIARPWGENTEAFF.

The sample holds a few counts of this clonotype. The CDR3 DNA reads TGTGCCAGCTCACCTAGGGACGGAGCCACAGATACGCAGTATTTT. It codes for CASSPRDGATDTQYF. The chain combines TRBV18 with TRBJ2-3; D may be TRBD1 or TRBD2 (5 bases each). Germline V gene sequence: CDR1 KGHSH, CDR2 LQKENI. This CDR3 region has 15 residues. V shed 3 bases and J shed 2 bases, with 12 bases lying between them.

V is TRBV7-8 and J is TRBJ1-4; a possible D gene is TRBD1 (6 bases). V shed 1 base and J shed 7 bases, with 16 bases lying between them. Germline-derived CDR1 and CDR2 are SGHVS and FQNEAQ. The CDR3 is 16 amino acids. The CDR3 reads CASSLDSGVLPEKLFF. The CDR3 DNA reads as TGTGCCAGCAGCTTAGATTCAGGGGTACTGCCTGAAAAACTGTTTTTT.

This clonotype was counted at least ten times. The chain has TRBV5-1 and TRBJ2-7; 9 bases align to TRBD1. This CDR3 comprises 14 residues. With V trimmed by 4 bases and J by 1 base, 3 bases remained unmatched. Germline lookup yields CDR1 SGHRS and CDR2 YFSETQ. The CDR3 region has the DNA TGCGCCAGCAGCCCCGGGACAGGGTCCTACGAGCAGTACTTC. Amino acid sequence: CASSPGTGSYEQYF. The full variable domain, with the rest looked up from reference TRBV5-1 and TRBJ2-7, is KAGVTQTPRYLIKTRGQQVTLSCSPISGHRSVSWYQQTPGQGLQFLFEYFSETQRNKGNFPGRFSGRQFSNSRSEMNVSTLELGDSALYLCASSPGTGSYEQYFGPGTRLTVT.

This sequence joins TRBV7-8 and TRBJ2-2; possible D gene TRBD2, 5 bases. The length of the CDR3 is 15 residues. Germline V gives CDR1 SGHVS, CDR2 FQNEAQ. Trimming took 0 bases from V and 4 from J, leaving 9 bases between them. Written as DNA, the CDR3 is TGTGCCAGCAGCTTAGCGGGAGTTGGCACCGGGGAGCTGTTTTTT. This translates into CASSLAGVGTGELFF. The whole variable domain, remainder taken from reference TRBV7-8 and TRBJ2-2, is GAGVSQSPRYKVAKRGQDVALRCDPISGHVSLFWYQQALGQGPEFLTYFQNEAQLDKSGLPSDRFFAERPEGSVSTLKIQRTQQEDSAVYLCASSLAGVGTGELFFGEGSRLTVL.

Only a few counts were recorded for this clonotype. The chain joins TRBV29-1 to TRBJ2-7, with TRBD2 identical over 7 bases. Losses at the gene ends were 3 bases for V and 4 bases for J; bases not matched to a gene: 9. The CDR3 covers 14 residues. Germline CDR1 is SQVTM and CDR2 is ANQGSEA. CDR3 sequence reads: CSVELAATAYEQYF. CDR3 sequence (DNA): TGCAGCGTTGAGCTAGCGGCGACCGCATACGAGCAGTACTTC.

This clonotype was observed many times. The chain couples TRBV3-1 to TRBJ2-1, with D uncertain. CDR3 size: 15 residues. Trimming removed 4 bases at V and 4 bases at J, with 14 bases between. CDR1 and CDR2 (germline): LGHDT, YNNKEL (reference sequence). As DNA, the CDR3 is TGTGCCAGCAGCCCTCGGCGAGCAATATACAATGAGCAGTTCTTC. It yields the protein CASSPRRAIYNEQFF.

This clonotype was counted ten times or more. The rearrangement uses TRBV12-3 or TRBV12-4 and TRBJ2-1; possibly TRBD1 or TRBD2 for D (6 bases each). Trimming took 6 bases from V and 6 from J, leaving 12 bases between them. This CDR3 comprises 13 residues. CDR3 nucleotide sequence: TGTGCCAGCAGCCTCGGAGGGGGCAATGAGCAGTTCTTC. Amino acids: CASSLGGGNEQFF.

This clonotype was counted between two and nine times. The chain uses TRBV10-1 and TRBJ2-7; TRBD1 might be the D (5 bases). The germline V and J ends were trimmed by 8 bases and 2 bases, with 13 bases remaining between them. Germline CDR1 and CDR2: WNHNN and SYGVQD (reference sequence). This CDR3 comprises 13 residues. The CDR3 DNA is TGCGCCAGCGGACACAGCACCCCCTACGAGCAGTACTTC. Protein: CASGHSTPYEQYF.

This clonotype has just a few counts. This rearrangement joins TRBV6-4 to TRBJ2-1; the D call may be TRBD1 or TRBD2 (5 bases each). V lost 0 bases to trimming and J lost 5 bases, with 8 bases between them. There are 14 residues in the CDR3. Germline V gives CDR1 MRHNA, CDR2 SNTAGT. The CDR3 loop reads CASSDSPGHNEQFF. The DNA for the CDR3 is TGTGCCAGCAGTGACTCCCCGGGACACAATGAGCAGTTCTTC.

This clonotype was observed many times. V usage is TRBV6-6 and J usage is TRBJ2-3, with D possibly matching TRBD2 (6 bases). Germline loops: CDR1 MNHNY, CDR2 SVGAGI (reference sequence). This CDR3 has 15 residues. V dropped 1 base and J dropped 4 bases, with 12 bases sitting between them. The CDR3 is CASSYYAGTADTQYF. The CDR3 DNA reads TGTGCCAGCAGTTACTATGCGGGAACGGCAGATACGCAGTATTTT.

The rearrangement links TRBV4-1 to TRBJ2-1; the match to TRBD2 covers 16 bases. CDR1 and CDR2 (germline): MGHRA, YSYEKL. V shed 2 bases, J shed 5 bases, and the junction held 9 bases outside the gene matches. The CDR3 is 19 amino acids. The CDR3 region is CASSQLPGLAGGRNNEQFF. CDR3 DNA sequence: TGCGCCAGCAGCCAACTACCGGGACTAGCGGGAGGGAGGAACAATGAGCAGTTCTTC.

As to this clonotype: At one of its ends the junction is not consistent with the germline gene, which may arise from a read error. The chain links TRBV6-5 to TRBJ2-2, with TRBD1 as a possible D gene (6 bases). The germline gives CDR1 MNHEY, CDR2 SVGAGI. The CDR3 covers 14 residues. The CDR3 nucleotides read TGTGCCAGCAGGGACACAGGGAATACCGGGGAGCCGTTTTTT. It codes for CASRDTGNTGEPFF.

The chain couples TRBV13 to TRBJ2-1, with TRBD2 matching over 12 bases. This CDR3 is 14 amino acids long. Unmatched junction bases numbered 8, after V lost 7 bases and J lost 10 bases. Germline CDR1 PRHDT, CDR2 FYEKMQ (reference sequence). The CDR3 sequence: CASNRLAGVGEQFF. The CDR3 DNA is TGTGCCAGCAACCGACTAGCGGGAGTAGGGGAGCAGTTCTTC.